This TCR beta chain was captured by sequencing in a study of blood T cell repertoires in COVID-19. CDR1 and CDR2 from the germline V gene are MNHEY and SVGAGI. V lost 2 bases and J 4 bases, leaving 9 bases between the germline ends. The CDR3 totals 14 residues. The table came from immunoSEQ multiplex PCR; TCRdb's copy has only in-frame clones and leaves some out. The repertoire includes about 180,000 clones, roughly 83% of them detected once, and about 9.6% sits in the top ten. The TCR comes from a woman in her thirties who had recovered from COVID-19. The chain joins TRBV6-5 to TRBJ1-3; the D is unclear. Input material: PBMCs or T cells enriched from blood (not recorded which). CDR3 DNA sequence: TGTGCCAGCAGTTACGACGGAGCAGGAAACACCATATATTTT. Its translation is CASSYDGAGNTIYF.